The TCR beta chain described here comes from a study of early T cells in non-severe SARS-CoV-2 infection. This clonotype was seen a few times. TCRdb processed the 5' RACE reads anew with MiXCR; each CDR3 protein has one entry. Here the sample spans some 50,000 distinct CDR3 sequences, around 9.7% being singletons. Between the trimmed V and J ends, which lost 2 bases and 8 bases, there was a span of 24 bases. Germline V gives CDR1 SGHAT, CDR2 FQDESV (reference sequence). The CDR3 is 18 residues long. V gene TRBV11-1 combines with J gene TRBJ2-2, with a tentative D call TRBD1 (6 bases). This receptor was identified in an adult who was a healthcare worker with PCR-confirmed SARS-CoV-2 infection or an uninfected control (not recorded which). The source material was whole blood. The CDR3 sequence is CASSLSSPRDTARGELFF. In DNA, the CDR3 is TGTGCCAGCAGCTTATCCAGCCCCCGGGACACCGCACGGGGGGAGCTGTTTTTT.